This T cell receptor (beta chain) originates from a study of T cells in Graves' hyperthyroidism and ophthalmopathy. This CDR3 region has 14 residues. Deletions cut 1 base from V and 3 bases from J, with 7 bases between. The V gene's germline CDR1 is LGHDT and CDR2 YNNKEL (reference sequence). The cohort's ophthalmopathy patients, a group with duration under 3 months, had a Clinical Activity Score of at least 3 and a NOSPECS grade of at least 4. About this clonotype itself: The antigen is undetermined. It may be a read error: a sequence one base away is much more abundant. The conserved phenylalanine or tryptophan normally closing the CDR3 is absent here, so this likely arose from a read error.

Broader study findings: With a median lead of approximately 6.4 months before onset, the model predicted ophthalmopathy.

There were TCR beta CDR3 regions amplified from RNA transcripts. Using the HTBI primer set, a first-round RT-PCR was run on the TCR CDR3. One entry per CDR3 protein results from TCRdb running MiXCR on the multiplex PCR reads. The table shows hundreds of thousands of distinct CDR3 sequences, with more than 20% occurring only once. Sequenced: blood. The genes are TRBV3-1 and TRBJ2-1; TRBD1 might be the D (6 bases). This TCR was sampled from a man aged 25-45 years with Graves' ophthalmopathy. The CDR3 loop is CASSQGRGYNEQFS. The CDR3 bases are TGTGCCAGCAGCCAAGGCAGGGGCTACAATGAGCAGTTCTCC.